This TCR beta chain emerged from a study of human T cells and chemical hapten exposure. Study-wide background: Minor volume differences among pooled libraries chiefly drove per-sample TCR yield variation. The study's findings and limits: TCRs exceeding 1 in 1000 frequency stayed unchanged with DPC sensitization.

The study extracted total RNA from unfractionated whole blood. This clonotype was seen ten or more times. The antigen remains unidentified. Unique molecular identifiers were attached to individual cDNA molecules during library preparation. Original data processing: Samples had a median of around 92,000 TCRs, ranging roughly 20,000 to 750,000. TCRdb re-called the 5' RACE reads through MiXCR, storing one row per CDR3 protein. The V and J calls and clone size are TCRdb's, not the authors'. Of 150,000 or so distinct CDR3 sequences detected, 4.1% appear once; the ten largest clones hold over 1.1%. The CDR3 totals 16 residues. The J segment lost 4 bases and the V segment lost 1 base, leaving 5 bases of the junction unmatched. Germline-derived CDR1 and CDR2 are LGHDT and YNNKEL (reference sequence).

The V gene is TRBV3-1, the J gene TRBJ2-5, with 11 positions matching TRBD1. The clonotype originates from a female donor in good health. CDR3 protein: CASSQGGTGGRETQYF. In DNA, the CDR3 is TGTGCCAGCAGCCAAGGGGGGACAGGGGGGCGAGAGACCCAGTACTTC.